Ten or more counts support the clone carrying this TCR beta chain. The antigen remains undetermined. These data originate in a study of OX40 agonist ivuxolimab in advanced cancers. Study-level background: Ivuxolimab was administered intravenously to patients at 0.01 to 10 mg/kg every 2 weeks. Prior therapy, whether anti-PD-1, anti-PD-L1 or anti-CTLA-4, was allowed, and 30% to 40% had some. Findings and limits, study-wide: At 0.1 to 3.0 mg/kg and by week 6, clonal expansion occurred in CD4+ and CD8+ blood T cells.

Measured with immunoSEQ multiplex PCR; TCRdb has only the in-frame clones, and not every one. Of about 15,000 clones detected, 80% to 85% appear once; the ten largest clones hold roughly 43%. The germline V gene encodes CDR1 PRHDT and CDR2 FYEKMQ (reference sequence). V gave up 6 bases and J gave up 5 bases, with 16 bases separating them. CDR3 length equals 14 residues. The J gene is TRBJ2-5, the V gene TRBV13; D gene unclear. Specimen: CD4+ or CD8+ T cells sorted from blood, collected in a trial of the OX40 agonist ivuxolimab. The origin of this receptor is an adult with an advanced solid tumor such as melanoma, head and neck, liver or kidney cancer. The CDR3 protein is CASSSVETGETQYF. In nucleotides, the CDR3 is TGTGCCAGCAGTTCGGTGGAGACCGGGGAGACCCAGTACTTC.